Listed below are T cell receptor beta chains from one sample, sequenced in a study of shared clonotypes between healthy human individuals. Sequenced by immunoSEQ multiplex PCR; TCRdb stores in-frame clones only, minus some. Here the sample spans about 680,000 clones, roughly 94% being singletons. Sequencing used naive CD8+ T cells sorted from blood. These receptors were collected from a man aged 25 to 40 in good health. Both conserved end residues are part of each CDR3. A D gene is named only where the DNA matches it firmly. The size of a clone is reported for some rows only, either as once, few or many, or as a class for expanded clones.

J | V | D | size | CDR3 | DNA
TRBJ2-1 | TRBV7-9 | TRBD2 | . | CASSGLAGGYNEQFF | TGTGCCAGCAGCGGACTAGCGGGCGGATACAATGAGCAGTTCTTC
TRBJ2-7 | TRBV19 | . | once | CASSIWRAGEQYF | TGTGCCAGTAGTATCTGGAGGGCCGGCGAGCAGTACTTC
TRBJ2-1 | TRBV9 | TRBD2 | . | CASSVAGLARSSYNEQFF | TGTGCCAGCAGCGTAGCGGGACTAGCAAGGAGCTCCTACAATGAGCAGTTCTTC
TRBJ2-7 | TRBV11-2 | . | . | CASSFEGPYPYEQYF | TGTGCCAGCAGCTTCGAGGGACCATATCCCTACGAGCAGTACTTC
TRBJ2-7 | TRBV7-2 | . | . | CASSLEVSYEQYF | TGTGCCAGCAGCTTAGAGGTTTCCTACGAGCAGTACTTC
TRBJ2-1 | TRBV19 | TRBD2 | . | CASSIDRTSGLNNEQFF | TGTGCCAGTAGTATAGATAGGACTAGCGGGCTGAACAATGAGCAGTTCTTC
TRBJ2-1 | TRBV18 | . | . | CASSPAGSSYNEQFF | TGTGCCAGCTCACCTGCGGGGAGCTCCTACAATGAGCAGTTCTTC
TRBJ2-7 | TRBV9 | . | . | CASSGTVGPLYEQYF | TGTGCCAGCAGTGGAACCGTGGGGCCACTCTACGAGCAGTACTTC
TRBJ2-5 | TRBV7-9 | . | . | CASSSRAVQETQYF | TGTGCCAGCAGCTCCCGAGCGGTCCAAGAGACCCAGTACTTC
TRBJ2-3 | TRBV11-2 | . | . | CASSFAQSTDTQYF | TGTGCCAGCAGCTTTGCACAGAGCACAGATACGCAGTATTTT
TRBJ2-2 | TRBV27 | . | . | CASSLGGPGELFF | TGTGCCAGCAGTTTGGGTGGGCCTGGGGAGCTGTTTTTT
TRBJ2-5 | TRBV5-1 | . | . | CASSLWDVKETQYF | TGCGCCAGCAGCCTGTGGGACGTGAAAGAGACCCAGTACTTC
TRBJ2-1 | TRBV19 | . | . | CASSIFGGTGGNEQFF | TGTGCCAGTAGTATTTTTGGAGGGACGGGCGGAAATGAGCAGTTCTTC
TRBJ2-5 | TRBV7-9 | TRBD1 | . | CASSLRDRGYQETQYF | TGTGCCAGCAGCTTAAGGGACAGGGGTTATCAGGAGACCCAGTACTTC
TRBJ1-5 | TRBV30 | . | few | CAWSVQGSLNQPQHF | TGTGCCTGGAGTGTACAGGGTTCGTTGAATCAGCCCCAGCATTTT
TRBJ2-2 | TRBV4-3 | . | . | CASSQASGFTNTGELFF | TGCGCCAGCAGCCAAGCGTCTGGGTTTACGAACACCGGGGAGCTGTTTTTT
TRBJ2-2 | TRBV27 | . | . | CASSLGTGELFF | TGTGCCAGCAGTTTAGGCACCGGGGAGCTGTTTTTT
TRBJ2-1 | TRBV7-9 | TRBD2 | . | CASSSLLAGGHNEQFF | TGTGCCAGCAGCTCCCTTCTAGCGGGAGGGCACAATGAGCAGTTCTTC
TRBJ2-7 | TRBV19 | . | . | CASSMWGGGIYEQYF | TGTGCCAGTAGTATGTGGGGAGGTGGCATCTACGAGCAGTACTTC
TRBJ1-5 | TRBV27 | . | . | CASSPLGEGRAQHF | TGTGCCAGCAGTCCCCTCGGGGAGGGCAGGGCCCAGCATTTT
TRBJ2-5 | TRBV9 | TRBD2 | . | CASSVSGLLVETQYF | TGTGCCAGCAGTGTTTCGGGACTACTGGTAGAGACCCAGTACTTC
TRBJ1-2 | TRBV27 | . | . | CASSPGGTGYGYTF | TGTGCCAGCAGCCCCGGGGGGACGGGCTATGGCTACACCTTC
TRBJ1-3 | TRBV18 | TRBD1 | . | CASSPRDSSGNTIYF | TGTGCCAGCTCACCACGGGACAGCTCTGGAAACACCATATATTTT
TRBJ2-2 | TRBV21-1 | . | . | CASTEWGQENTGELFF | TGTGCCAGCACCGAATGGGGACAGGAGAACACCGGGGAGCTGTTTTTT
TRBJ1-5 | TRBV19 | . | . | CASSNRPGGSSQPQHF | TGTGCCAGTAGTAATCGACCAGGAGGTAGTTCGCAGCCCCAGCATTTT
TRBJ2-3 | TRBV5-5 | . | . | CASSLRLANTDTQYF | TGTGCCAGCAGCTTGCGTCTAGCGAACACAGATACGCAGTATTTT
TRBJ2-7 | TRBV7-6 | TRBD2 | once | CASSWRLAGGRASIEQYF | TGTGCCAGCAGCTGGAGACTAGCTGGCGGGAGGGCCTCCATCGAGCAGTACTTC
TRBJ2-7 | TRBV7-9 | . | . | CASSLSSYEQYF | TGTGCCAGCAGCTTAAGCTCCTACGAGCAGTACTTC
TRBJ2-7 | TRBV4-3 | . | . | CASSQGASSNYEQYF | TGCGCCAGCAGCCAAGGGGCTAGCAGCAACTACGAGCAGTACTTC
TRBJ2-7 | TRBV27 | . | . | CASSLSYTAYEQYF | TGTGCCAGCAGTTTATCTTACACGGCGTACGAGCAGTACTTC
TRBJ2-1 | TRBV7-9 | . | . | CASSLEGDNEQFF | TGTGCCAGCAGCTTAGAAGGGGACAATGAGCAGTTCTTC
TRBJ2-7 | TRBV29-1 | . | . | CSVVGPDTEQYF | TGCAGCGTTGTAGGCCCAGATACCGAGCAGTACTTC
TRBJ2-7 | TRBV25-1 | TRBD1 | . | CASSELGDRSYEQYF | TGTGCCAGCAGTGAACTAGGGGACAGATCCTACGAGCAGTACTTC
TRBJ1-4 | TRBV10-3 | . | . | CAISGGQLNEKLFF | TGTGCCATCAGTGGAGGACAGCTTAATGAAAAACTGTTTTTT
TRBJ2-1 | TRBV11-3 | . | . | CASSLAGENNEQFF | TGTGCCAGCAGCTTAGCGGGAGAGAACAATGAGCAGTTCTTC
TRBJ2-1 | TRBV14 | . | once | CASSQVGEQFF | TGTGCCAGCAGCCAAGTCGGAGAGCAGTTCTTC
TRBJ2-7 | TRBV7-8 | . | . | CASSIGQTYEQYF | TGTGCCAGCAGCATTGGACAGACCTACGAGCAGTACTTC
TRBJ1-5 | TRBV13 | . | . | CASSTRYSNQPQHF | TGTGCCAGCAGCACTCGGTATAGCAATCAGCCCCAGCATTTT
TRBJ2-5 | TRBV11-2 | TRBD2 | . | CASSSPGSGGQETQYF | TGTGCCAGCAGCTCCCCGGGTAGCGGGGGCCAAGAGACCCAGTACTTC
TRBJ2-5 | TRBV7-6 | TRBD1 | . | CASSPRDSTETQYF | TGTGCCAGCAGCCCCCGGGACAGTACAGAGACCCAGTACTTC
TRBJ2-1 | TRBV29-1 | TRBD2 | . | CSVVGTRGYNEQFF | TGCAGCGTAGTAGGGACTAGAGGGTACAATGAGCAGTTCTTC
TRBJ1-2 | TRBV7-9 | . | . | CASSLTLDRSRGYGYTF | TGTGCCAGCAGCTTAACCCTAGACCGATCTCGGGGCTATGGCTACACCTTC
TRBJ2-1 | TRBV7-9 | . | . | CASSLEYYEQFF | TGTGCCAGCAGCTTAGAGTATTATGAGCAGTTCTTC
TRBJ2-7 | TRBV7-6 | . | . | CASSSRGGRTSYEQYF | TGTGCCAGCAGCTCCAGGGGCGGGAGAACCTCCTACGAGCAGTACTTC
TRBJ1-2 | TRBV7-9 | . | . | CASSLGGGYTF | TGTGCCAGCAGCTTAGGCGGAGGCTACACCTTC
TRBJ1-1 | TRBV5-1 | . | . | CASSSPVGRSEAFF | TGCGCCAGCAGCTCCCCTGTGGGACGGAGTGAAGCTTTCTTT
TRBJ2-7 | TRBV30 | TRBD1 | . | CAWRGETGQYEQYF | TGTGCCTGGAGGGGGGAGACAGGGCAATACGAGCAGTACTTC
TRBJ1-5 | TRBV7-2 | TRBD1 | . | CASSSPTGGNQPQHF | TGTGCCAGCAGCTCACCGACAGGGGGCAATCAGCCCCAGCATTTT
TRBJ2-7 | TRBV9 | . | . | CASSVGLRAYEQYF | TGTGCCAGCAGCGTAGGTCTCAGGGCCTACGAGCAGTACTTC
TRBJ2-7 | TRBV5-8 | . | . | CASSPVGVRSGPNYEQYF | TGTGCCAGCAGCCCTGTGGGGGTGAGGTCAGGCCCCAACTACGAGCAGTACTTC
TRBJ2-1 | TRBV5-4 | . | once | CASSLAGTYNEQFF | TGTGCCAGCAGCTTGGCAGGTACCTACAATGAGCAGTTCTTC
TRBJ2-1 | TRBV7-9 | TRBD2 | . | CASSFPPSGSSYNEQFF | TGTGCCAGCAGCTTTCCTCCTAGCGGGAGCTCCTACAATGAGCAGTTCTTC
TRBJ2-7 | TRBV9 | . | . | CASSSNSYEQYF | TGTGCCAGCAGCTCCAATTCCTACGAGCAGTACTTC
TRBJ1-2 | TRBV6-6 | . | . | CASSYSPTEYGYTF | TGTGCCAGCAGTTACTCCCCGACAGAGTATGGCTACACCTTC
TRBJ2-7 | TRBV29-1 | TRBD2 | . | CSVREGMAYEQYF | TGCAGCGTTCGGGAGGGAATGGCCTACGAGCAGTACTTC